This T cell receptor beta chain was sequenced in a study of CD8+ T cells in alopecia areata. Study information: Patients received oral tofacitinib, 5 to 10 mg twice daily, for moderate-to-severe alopecia areata. Study outcomes and limitations: Lesional tissue from the scalp (especially in alopecia totalis/universalis) showed higher clonality than normal scalp.

Extracted RNA was reverse transcribed, and the resulting cDNA served as sequencing template. Clones were read by immunoSEQ multiplex PCR, and TCRdb kept only the in-frame ones, dropping some. The sample consists of around 69,000 clones, approximately 60% of them appearing once. Alopecia areata patients gave lesional scalp punch biopsies and peripheral blood samples. It was from PBMCs that CD4+ and CD8+ T cells were sorted. This CDR3 contains 13 residues. Germline V gene lookup returns CDR1 LNHNV and CDR2 YYDKDF (reference sequence). V shed 10 bases, J shed 4 bases, and the junction held 8 bases outside the gene matches. Details on this clone: The antigen is unknown.

The chain recombines TRBV15 with TRBJ2-7; 9 bases are a match to TRBD2. Sequences were derived from CD8+ T cells sorted from blood, sampled at week 0. The receptor was isolated from a human donor with alopecia areata. The CDR3 nucleotides read TGTGCCAGATCACGGACTAGCGAATACGAGCAGTACTTC. Amino acid sequence: CARSRTSEYEQYF.